Listed below are T cell receptor beta chains from one sample, sequenced in a study of tumor and adjacent non-tumor tissue in lung cancer. Using its own MiXCR run on the multiplex PCR reads, TCRdb lists one record per CDR3 protein. The table includes approximately 68,000 distinct CDR3 sequences, roughly 73% detected once. Sequences were obtained from lung tumor tissue. These receptors were taken from a man aged 55 to 70 with non-small cell lung cancer. CDR3s include the opening cysteine and the closing phenylalanine or tryptophan. The D gene is left open where the match is weak. Clone size is not always given. Where it is, it says once, few, many or a class for expanded clones.

J: TRBJ2-2; size: NA; V: TRBV28; D: TRBD1; DNA: TGTGCCAGCAGTTTACCGGACAGGCCTTCCGGGGAGCTGTTTTTT; CDR3: CASSLPDRPSGELFF
J: TRBJ2-3; size: NA; V: TRBV5-1; D: NA; DNA: TGCGCCAGCACCTTACAGGCCCAAGGGGGACACACGGATACGCAGTATTTT; CDR3: CASTLQAQGGHTDTQYF
J: TRBJ2-1; size: NA; V: TRBV5-1; D: TRBD2; DNA: TGCGCCAGCAGCTTGAGCGATGGGGGGGACAATGAGCAGTTCTTC; CDR3: CASSLSDGGDNEQFF
J: TRBJ2-3; size: NA; V: TRBV6-7; D: TRBD2; DNA: TGTGCCAGCAGATATACGAGCGGGAGGGCGGAAGATACGCAGTATTTT; CDR3: CASRYTSGRAEDTQYF
J: TRBJ1-5; size: NA; V: TRBV20-1; D: NA; DNA: TGCAGTGATAGAGATTCTGGCGGATCTCAACTCCATCCCCAGCATTTT; CDR3: CSDRDSGGSQLHPQHF
J: TRBJ2-4; size: NA; V: TRBV6-2/TRBV6-3; D: NA; DNA: TGTGCCAGCAGTGCCCGGGACATGGGGCTCGTTGCCAAAAACATTCAGTACTTC; CDR3: CASSARDMGLVAKNIQYF
J: TRBJ1-1; size: NA; V: TRBV6-6; D: TRBD1; DNA: TGTGCCAGAAGCTTGACAGGGAATACTGAAGCTTTCTTT; CDR3: CARSLTGNTEAFF
J: TRBJ1-2; size: NA; V: TRBV6-5; D: NA; DNA: TGTGCCAGCAATAACATAGGCTTAATACGGGCTCCTACTTATGGCTACACCTTC; CDR3: CASNNIGLIRAPTYGYTF
J: TRBJ2-5; size: few; V: TRBV20-1; D: NA; DNA: TGCAGTGCTAGATCCGGCGCAGGGCATCAAGAGACCCAGTGCTTC; CDR3: CSARSGAGHQETQCF
J: TRBJ1-6; size: few; V: TRBV20-1; D: TRBD1; DNA: TGCAGTGCTAGAGACCACGCGAGCCAATTGGGACAGGGTTTGGGTAAACCCCTCAACTTT; CDR3: CSARDHASQLGQGLGKPLNF
J: TRBJ1-2; size: NA; V: TRBV29-1; D: NA; DNA: TGCAGCGTTGCCCCAGAGGGCTCTCACTATGGCTACACATTC; CDR3: CSVAPEGSHYGYTF
J: TRBJ2-2; size: NA; V: TRBV15; D: NA; DNA: TGTGCCACCAGCAGATTGCTCACCGGGGAGCTGATTTTT; CDR3: CATSRLLTGELIF
J: TRBJ2-2; size: NA; V: TRBV20-1; D: TRBD2; DNA: TGCATTGCTCCCGGGTCTAGCGGGTTGTCATTCACCGGGGAGCTGTTTTTT; CDR3: CIAPGSSGLSFTGELFF
J: TRBJ2-3; size: NA; V: TRBV11-3; D: NA; DNA: TGTGCCTGCAGCTCCGGGCTAGCAGATAACACAGACACGCAGTATTTT; CDR3: CACSSGLADNTDTQYF
J: TRBJ2-1; size: NA; V: TRBV12-3/TRBV12-4; D: TRBD2; DNA: TGTGACAGCAGTCCGGGACTAACGAGACAGTTCTTC; CDR3: CDSSPGLTRQFF
J: TRBJ2-5; size: NA; V: TRBV5-1; D: NA; DNA: TGCGCCAGCAGCTTGTCAGGGGACGAGACCCAGTACTTC; CDR3: CASSLSGDETQYF
J: TRBJ2-5; size: NA; V: TRBV11-1; D: TRBD2; DNA: TGTGCCATCATCTTAGCGCGACTAGCGGAGACCCAGTACTTC; CDR3: CAIILARLAETQYF
J: TRBJ2-3; size: NA; V: TRBV7-9; D: TRBD2; DNA: TGTGCCAGCAGCCTCGGGACTAGCGGGAGGGCCAGGCAGTATTTT; CDR3: CASSLGTSGRARQYF
J: TRBJ2-1; size: NA; V: TRBV2; D: TRBD2; DNA: TGTGCCAGCAGTCCCTCCGGACAAGCGGGAGTTAATGAGCAGTTCTTC; CDR3: CASSPSGQAGVNEQFF
J: TRBJ2-2; size: NA; V: TRBV20-1; D: TRBD2; DNA: TGCAGTGCTGCTTTAGCGGGAGGGCCAGAGACCGGAGAGCTGTTTTTT; CDR3: CSAALAGGPETGELFF
J: TRBJ1-5; size: once; V: TRBV30; D: NA; DNA: TGTGCCTGGAATCGGGGTGGGGTTTATAGTAATCAGCCCCAGCATTTT; CDR3: CAWNRGGVYSNQPQHF
J: TRBJ1-3; size: NA; V: TRBV2; D: TRBD1; DNA: TGTGCCAGCTCCTACACCACAGGGGGCTCGGGAAACACCATATATTTT; CDR3: CASSYTTGGSGNTIYF
J: TRBJ2-7; size: NA; V: TRBV6-5; D: NA; DNA: TGTGCCAGCAGTCGGGCCGCCTTCTCCTGCGAGCACTACTTC; CDR3: CASSRAAFSCEHYF
J: TRBJ2-1; size: NA; V: TRBV20-1; D: NA; DNA: TGCAGTGACCTGACCTGGAGGTCCCACAATGAGCAATCCTTC; CDR3: CSDLTWRSHNEQSF
J: TRBJ2-1; size: many; V: TRBV20-1; D: TRBD2; DNA: TGCAGTGCCCAGCGGGGGAGGTCCTACAATGAGCAGTTCTTC; CDR3: CSAQRGRSYNEQFF
J: TRBJ2-5; size: NA; V: TRBV10-2; D: TRBD1; DNA: TGCGCCAGAAAATCCGGACAGGCGACTGAGAAACAGTACTTC; CDR3: CARKSGQATEKQYF
J: TRBJ2-1; size: once; V: TRBV6-1; D: TRBD1; DNA: TGTGCAAGCACCCCAGCCCCTGGGACAGGGGTTGGTGTGCAGTTCTTC; CDR3: CASTPAPGTGVGVQFF
J: TRBJ2-3; size: NA; V: TRBV14; D: NA; DNA: TGCGTCAGCAGCCAAGAGTACCGTAAGGATACGCAGTATTTT; CDR3: CVSSQEYRKDTQYF
J: TRBJ2-3; size: NA; V: TRBV30; D: TRBD2; DNA: TGTGCCTCTTCTAGCGGGGAATACACAGATACGCAGTATTTT; CDR3: CASSSGEYTDTQYF
J: TRBJ2-7; size: NA; V: TRBV10-3; D: TRBD2; DNA: TGTGCCATCAGTGACTTTAGCGGGAACTCCTACGAGCGGTACTTC; CDR3: CAISDFSGNSYERYF
J: TRBJ2-2; size: many; V: TRBV6-1; D: TRBD2; DNA: TGTGCCAGCAGCGGGGGTGGCGGGACTACGAACACCGGGGAGCTGTTTTTT; CDR3: CASSGGGGTTNTGELFF
J: TRBJ2-7; size: few; V: TRBV12-3/TRBV12-4; D: TRBD1; DNA: TGTGCCAGAAGTTGGGGACAGGGGGCGAAAGAGCAGTACTTC; CDR3: CARSWGQGAKEQYF
J: TRBJ2-1; size: once; V: TRBV6-2/TRBV6-3; D: NA; DNA: TGTACCAGCAGTTACGACTGGCCTGATAAATTATACAATGAGCAGCTCTTC; CDR3: CTSSYDWPDKLYNEQLF
J: TRBJ2-2; size: NA; V: TRBV6-5; D: TRBD2; DNA: TGTGCAAGCAGTTATAAGGCGGGAGGGGAGCAGTTTTTT; CDR3: CASSYKAGGEQFF
J: TRBJ2-1; size: NA; V: TRBV14; D: TRBD2; DNA: TGTGCCAGCAGCCAAGCTTGCGGGAGTGGAAATGAACAGTTCTTC; CDR3: CASSQACGSGNEQFF
J: TRBJ2-5; size: NA; V: TRBV11-3; D: NA; DNA: TGTGTCAGCAGCTTGGCCCCAGACAGTCAAGAGACACAGTACTTC; CDR3: CVSSLAPDSQETQYF
J: TRBJ2-2; size: NA; V: TRBV5-1; D: NA; DNA: TGCGTCAGCCACTCCGGCAGAGACAGCGGGGAGCTGTTTTTT; CDR3: CVSHSGRDSGELFF
J: TRBJ2-7; size: NA; V: TRBV29-1; D: NA; DNA: TGCAGCGTTGAAGATTCTACTAGCAGAAACTACGGGCAGTACTTC; CDR3: CSVEDSTSRNYGQYF
J: TRBJ2-3; size: NA; V: TRBV10-3; D: TRBD1; DNA: TGTGTCATCAGTGAAAAGGGACAGGGTGTAACAGATACGCAGTATTTT; CDR3: CVISEKGQGVTDTQYF
J: TRBJ2-7; size: NA; V: TRBV20-1; D: TRBD1; DNA: TGCAGTCCTATCCTCGTGACAGGGAAGTACGAGCAGTACTTC; CDR3: CSPILVTGKYEQYF
J: TRBJ1-6; size: NA; V: TRBV20-1; D: TRBD1; DNA: TGCAGTGCTAGAGACAGGGGGTTTGGAAATTCACTCCTCCACTTT; CDR3: CSARDRGFGNSLLHF